This is a list of T cell receptor beta chains from one sample in a study of radiation and T cells in renal cell carcinoma. Here immunoSEQ multiplex PCR was the method, and the copy in TCRdb shows in-frame clones only, minus some. The table shows some 120,000 clones, with 88% occurring only once. The material sequenced was blood, taken from a patient whose treatment included radiotherapy and nephrectomy. All receptors derive from a woman in her 70s with renal cell carcinoma. Each CDR3 is given with its conserved first and last residue. A D gene is named only where the DNA matches it firmly. Size values are once, few and many counts, or a class for expanded clones, and some rows have none.

j_call	v_call	d_call	clone_size	cdr3_aa	cdr3_nt
TRBJ1-2	TRBV19	TRBD1	once	CASSKSGTGVGCTF	TGTGCCAGTAGTAAATCCGGGACAGGGGTCGGCTGCACCTTC
TRBJ1-6	TRBV4-1	-	-	CASSQDNGLSPLHF	TGCGCCAGCAGCCAAGATAACGGACTTTCACCCCTCCACTTT
TRBJ1-3	TRBV2	-	-	CASIPASSGNTIYF	TGTGCCAGCATTCCCGCGAGCTCTGGAAACACCATATATTTT
TRBJ1-2	TRBV6-1	-	few	CASSEDYGYTF	TGTGCCAGCAGTGAGGACTATGGCTACACCTTC
TRBJ1-1	TRBV5-6	-	-	CASSFERTAAFF	TGTGCCAGCAGCTTCGAACGGACGGCAGCTTTCTTT
TRBJ1-5	TRBV27	-	-	CASKGQNSNQPQHF	TGTGCCAGCAAGGGCCAGAACAGCAATCAGCCCCAGCATTTT
TRBJ1-2	TRBV19	TRBD1	-	CATRATGGGGYTF	TGTGCCACAAGGGCAACAGGGGGAGGAGGCTACACCTTC
TRBJ1-1	TRBV5-1	-	-	CASRRNPMNTEAFF	TGCGCCAGCCGACGGAACCCCATGAACACTGAAGCTTTCTTT
TRBJ1-5	TRBV6-5	-	-	CASKGGDNQPQHF	TGTGCCAGCAAGGGTGGCGACAATCAGCCCCAGCATTTT
TRBJ1-2	TRBV15	TRBD1	-	CATSSLARERGQGYGYTF	TGTGCCACCAGCTCTCTAGCCCGTGAGAGGGGGCAAGGCTATGGCTACACCTTC
TRBJ2-7	TRBV5-1	-	-	CASSLANDQYEQYF	TGCGCCAGCAGCTTGGCCAACGACCAGTACGAGCAGTACTTC
TRBJ2-3	TRBV6-4	TRBD2	once	CASSESSGGDTDTQYF	TGTGCCAGCAGTGAATCTAGCGGGGGGGACACAGATACGCAGTATTTT
TRBJ1-2	TRBV5-4	TRBD1	-	CASSLAGGPTSYGYTF	TGTGCCAGCAGCTTGGCAGGGGGCCCTACTTCCTATGGCTACACCTTC
TRBJ2-1	TRBV5-6	TRBD2	-	CASIYERGGSYNEQFF	TGTGCCAGCATCTACGAGCGGGGGGGCTCCTACAATGAGCAGTTCTTC
TRBJ1-5	TRBV7-8	TRBD1	-	CASSIDRGANQPQHF	TGTGCCAGCAGCATCGACAGGGGGGCTAACCAGCCCCAGCATTTT
TRBJ1-1	TRBV5-6	-	-	CASSLRWTEAFF	TGTGCCAGCAGCTTGAGATGGACTGAAGCTTTCTTT
TRBJ2-7	TRBV11-3	-	-	CASSLAVNRAGEQYF	TGTGCCAGCAGCTTAGCAGTCAACAGGGCTGGGGAGCAGTACTTC
TRBJ2-3	TRBV18	-	-	CASSPVGGGTSDTQYF	TGTGCCAGCTCACCGGTTGGGGGGGGCACATCGGATACGCAGTATTTT
TRBJ2-7	TRBV7-8	TRBD2	once	CASSLPSGLIYEQYF	TGTGCCAGCAGCTTACCTAGCGGGCTAATCTACGAGCAGTACTTC
TRBJ1-2	TRBV28	-	-	CASSSSTLARGLNNYGYTF	TGTGCCAGCAGTTCGTCGACCCTAGCCCGGGGTTTAAATAACTATGGCTACACCTTC
TRBJ1-6	TRBV4-2	-	once	CASSPEAVGPNSPLHF	TGTGCCAGCAGCCCAGAAGCTGTGGGCCCAAATTCACCCCTCCACTTT
TRBJ1-2	TRBV14	TRBD1	-	CASSRGTVSGYTF	TGTGCCAGCAGCCGCGGGACAGTGTCTGGCTACACCTTC
TRBJ1-5	TRBV5-1	TRBD1	-	CASSLNWDRLYSNQPQHF	TGCGCCAGCAGCTTGAATTGGGACAGACTTTATAGCAATCAGCCCCAGCATTTT
TRBJ1-1	TRBV19	-	-	CASSLLGGNTEAFF	TGTGCCAGTAGTCTACTAGGGGGGAACACTGAAGCTTTCTTT
TRBJ1-5	TRBV15	-	few	CATSTPDQPQHF	TGTGCCACCAGCACCCCCGATCAGCCCCAGCATTTT
TRBJ1-2	TRBV4-3	-	-	CASSQDREEDNGYTF	TGCGCCAGCAGCCAAGATAGGGAAGAGGACAATGGCTACACCTTC
TRBJ1-6	TRBV5-1	-	-	CASSRDVSSYNSPLHF	TGCGCCAGCAGCCGGGACGTAAGCTCCTATAATTCACCCCTCCACTTT
TRBJ1-6	TRBV28	-	-	CASSAWTVGVSSPLHF	TGTGCCAGCAGTGCCTGGACCGTCGGAGTTAGCTCACCCCTCCACTTT